The 30 T cell receptor beta chains reported below all come from one sample, sequenced in a study of T cell clusters in autoimmune cytopenias. TRB rearrangements were amplified by touch-down multiplex PCR with mixed TRB-A/B primers. TCRdb reprocessed the multiplex PCR reads, keeping one entry per CDR3 protein, no DNA. This listing includes approximately 2,100 distinct CDR3 sequences. TRB was amplified from 250 ng of peripheral blood genomic DNA per sample. These data were also filed under a second study, of T cell repertoires in aging, cancer and after chemotherapy.

Sequencing input: peripheral blood. These receptors were collected from a human donor in good health.

The chain has TRBV28 and TRBJ1-5; the D gene TCRdb calls, TRBD1, cannot be checked with no DNA. This CDR3 spans 14 amino acids. Germline CDR1 is MDHEN and CDR2 is SYDVKM. The CDR3 spells CASSLGQGYQPQHF.

In terms of frequency, this clonotype is medium-sized. V is TRBV20-1 and J is TRBJ2-3. Germline values: CDR1 DFQATT, CDR2 SNEGSKA (reference sequence). The CDR3 totals 15 residues. The CDR3 here is CSAPTKSESTDTQYF.

The rearrangement joins TRBV7-6 to TRBJ2-1; TCRdb gives TRBD1 as the D gene, but with no DNA this cannot be confirmed. This CDR3 comprises 16 residues. Germline assignment: CDR1 SGHVS and CDR2 FNYEAQ. The CDR3 reads CASSLALPDRHNEQFF. The whole variable domain, remainder taken from reference TRBV7-6 and TRBJ2-1, is GAGVSQSPRYKVTKRGQDVALRCDPISGHVSLYWYRQALGQGPEFLTYFNYEAQQDKSGLPNDRFSAERPEGSISTLTIQRTEQRDSAMYRCASSLALPDRHNEQFFGPGTRLTVL.

This chain connects TRBV6-2 or TRBV6-3 to TRBJ2-4; TCRdb picks TRBD2, but there is no DNA to check that call. Germline CDR1 MNHEY, CDR2 SVGEGT. CDR3 length: 12 amino acids. The chain's CDR3 is CASSSGSYIQYF.

The chain employs TRBV20-1 and TRBJ2-7; with no DNA, the TCRdb D assignment of TRBD2 cannot be verified. The CDR3 is 14 amino acids. The germline CDR1 and CDR2 sequences are DFQATT and SNEGSKA (reference sequence). The CDR3 region is CSALGLAGEGEQYF.

This clonotype is deemed medium-sized by its frequency. V is TRBV18 and J is TRBJ2-7; the D gene TCRdb calls, TRBD2, cannot be checked with no DNA. Germline CDR1 KGHSH, CDR2 LQKENI. The CDR3 contains 12 residues. The CDR3 loop is CASSPRTYEQYF.

This clonotype is identified as medium-sized from frequency. The CDR3 loop reads CSVAPLITEAFF. This rearrangement joins TRBV29-1 to TRBJ1-1; TCRdb returns TRBD1, unconfirmable since there is no DNA. This CDR3 is built from 12 residues. Germline V CDR1 and CDR2: SQVTM, ANQGSEA.

This clonotype shows up as medium-sized by frequency. The chain combines TRBV6-1 with TRBJ1-2; no DNA is available, so the TRBD1 call from TCRdb remains unchecked. The CDR3 is made up of 13 amino acids. Per the germline V gene, CDR1 is MNHNS and CDR2 is SASEGT. CDR3 in amino acids: CASSVQGNYGYTF.

This chain connects TRBV7-3 to TRBJ2-3. In germline, CDR1 is SGHTA, CDR2 FQGTGA. CDR3 length: 16 residues. The CDR3 loop reads CASSLSGAGKWNTQYF.

The rearrangement uses TRBV9 and TRBJ1-4. The length of the CDR3 is 15 residues. Germline loops: CDR1 SGDLS, CDR2 YYNGEE. CDR3 residues: CASSVGPGAGGKLFF. The whole variable domain, remainder taken from reference TRBV9 and TRBJ1-4, is DSGVTQTPKHLITATGQRVTLRCSPRSGDLSVYWYQQSLDQGLQFLIQYYNGEERAKGNILERFSAQQFPDLHSELNLSSLELGDSALYFCASSVGPGAGGKLFFGSGTQLSVL.

In terms of frequency, this clonotype is medium-sized (0.01 to 0.1%). V usage is TRBV12-3 or TRBV12-4 and J usage is TRBJ2-1; the TCRdb call, TRBD1, lacks DNA for checking. The CDR3 sequence is 13 residues long. This CDR3 is CASYTSSLGEQFF.

The chain combines TRBV4-3 with TRBJ1-3; TCRdb designates TRBD1, a call that cannot be tested without DNA. This CDR3 is built from 13 residues. Germline values: CDR1 LGHNA, CDR2 YSLEER. The chain's CDR3 is CASSQRQGDTIYF.

V is TRBV7-2 and J is TRBJ1-5; with no DNA, the TCRdb D assignment of TRBD1 cannot be verified. Germline assignment: CDR1 SGHTA and CDR2 FQGNSA. The CDR3 runs 15 residues. This CDR3 is CASTRQVDSNQPQHF.

According to its frequency, this clonotype is medium-sized (0.01 to 0.1%). The gene calls are TRBV7-2 and TRBJ2-7; TCRdb lists TRBD1, though no DNA is available to test this call. The germline CDR1 and CDR2 sequences are SGHTA and FQGNSA. This CDR3 spans 13 amino acids. The CDR3 spells CASSFYGGYEQYF.

The chain joins TRBV7-9 to TRBJ1-1. The CDR3 is made up of 19 amino acids. CDR1 and CDR2 from the germline V gene are SEHNR and FQNEAQ (reference sequence). The CDR3 protein is CASSLVWGVVARGAPEAFF.

This rearrangement joins TRBV6-4 to TRBJ2-3; TCRdb gives TRBD2 as the D gene, but with no DNA this cannot be confirmed. The CDR3 length is 14 residues. The germline V gene encodes CDR1 MRHNA and CDR2 SNTAGT. CDR3 protein: CASSPPEGTDTQYF.

The chain combines TRBV20-1 with TRBJ2-1; TCRdb returns TRBD1, unconfirmable since there is no DNA. CDR1 is DFQATT, CDR2 SNEGSKA, per germline (reference sequence). The CDR3 is 14 amino acids. CDR3: CSVRAAASYNEQFF.

The chain uses TRBV6-1 and TRBJ2-7; TCRdb names TRBD2, which stays unverified in the absence of DNA. Germline values: CDR1 MNHNS, CDR2 SASEGT. The CDR3 sequence is 14 residues long. CDR3 loop: CASTPVSGAYEQYF.

In terms of frequency, this clonotype is medium-sized. The gene calls are TRBV7-6 and TRBJ2-3. The CDR3 contains 16 residues. The germline CDR1 and CDR2 sequences are SGHVS and FNYEAQ. This CDR3 reads CASSLARAGGTDTQYF.

In terms of frequency, this clonotype is medium-sized. This chain connects TRBV27 to TRBJ2-1; TCRdb's assignment of TRBD1 cannot be checked, as there is no DNA. The CDR3 sequence is 13 residues long. The germline V gene has CDR1 MNHEY and CDR2 SMNVEV (reference sequence). The CDR3 loop reads CASRQTGTLEQFF.

This clonotype is large (0.1 to 1%) by frequency. The V call is TRBV29-1, the J call TRBJ1-2; absent DNA, TCRdb's TRBD1 call cannot be checked. This CDR3 spans 13 amino acids. Germline values: CDR1 SQVTM, CDR2 ANQGSEA. CDR3: CSVVAQGAQGYTF.

Considering frequency, this clonotype is medium-sized. The V call is TRBV10-3, the J call TRBJ2-3; TCRdb's D gene call, TRBD2, goes unchecked for lack of DNA. Germline assignment: CDR1 ENHRY and CDR2 SYGVKD. The CDR3 runs to 13 residues. CDR3 amino acids: CAIRLAGEDTQYF.

This clonotype is classed as medium-sized by frequency. The rearrangement joins TRBV13 to TRBJ2-7; TCRdb names TRBD2, which stays unverified in the absence of DNA. The CDR3 sequence is 13 residues long. Per germline, CDR1 PRHDT and CDR2 FYEKMQ (reference sequence). The CDR3 reads CASSLAAHLEQYF.

This clonotype is labeled medium-sized based on frequency. This rearrangement joins TRBV5-6 to TRBJ1-1; absent DNA, TCRdb's TRBD1 call cannot be checked. Per the germline V gene, CDR1 is SGHDT and CDR2 is YYEEEE. The CDR3 totals 13 residues. CDR3 sequence: CASSSRGNTEAFF. Full variable domain (outside the CDR3, taken from reference TRBV5-6 and TRBJ1-1): DAGVTQSPTHLIKTRGQQVTLRCSPKSGHDTVSWYQQALGQGPQFIFQYYEEEERQRGNFPDRFSGHQFPNYSSELNVNALLLGDSALYLCASSSRGNTEAFFGQGTRLTVV.

This clonotype ranks as medium-sized in terms of frequency. This chain joins TRBV5-4 and TRBJ1-6. This CDR3 has 12 residues. CDR1 and CDR2 (germline): SGHNT, YYREEE (reference sequence). Here the CDR3 reads CASSLVGIDLHF. Drawing the rest from reference TRBV5-4 and TRBJ1-6, the complete variable domain is ETGVTQSPTHLIKTRGQQVTLRCSSQSGHNTVSWYQQALGQGPQFIFQYYREEENGRGNFPPRFSGLQFPNYSSELNVNALELDDSALYLCASSLVGIDLHFGNGTRLTVT.

This clonotype is medium-sized (0.01 to 0.1%) by frequency. The chain is built from TRBV7-9 and TRBJ2-5; TCRdb's assignment of TRBD1 cannot be checked, as there is no DNA. The germline CDR1 and CDR2 sequences are SEHNR and FQNEAQ (reference sequence). This CDR3 has 12 amino acids. CDR3 sequence: CASTSTPGTQYF.

The V gene is TRBV5-3, the J gene TRBJ1-1; as DNA is missing, the TRBD1 call by TCRdb cannot be tested. TRBV5-3 is noted as an ORF with a role that remains uncertain. This CDR3 is 14 amino acids long. This CDR3 reads CASSLTGTNTEAFF.

Frequency places this clonotype as medium-sized. The J gene is TRBJ2-7, the V gene TRBV12-3 or TRBV12-4; TCRdb proposes TRBD2, but this gene call is untestable without DNA. This CDR3 has 15 amino acids. The CDR3 spells CASSLRGGSSYEQYF.

This clonotype is medium-sized by frequency. V and J are TRBV7-3 and TRBJ2-3. This CDR3 spans 15 amino acids. Looked up from germline, CDR1 is SGHTA and CDR2 is FQGTGA. CDR3 loop: CASSLGFSTTDTQYF. The entire variable domain, with the rest obtained from reference TRBV7-3 and TRBJ2-3, is as follows: GAGVSQTPSNKVTEKGKYVELRCDPISGHTALYWYRQSLGQGPEFLIYFQGTGAADDSGLPNDRFFAVRPEGSVSTLKIQRTERGDSAVYLCASSLGFSTTDTQYFGPGTRLTVL.

Frequency places this clonotype as medium-sized. The chain employs TRBV20-1 and TRBJ2-7; TCRdb lists TRBD2, though no DNA is available to test this call. This CDR3 comprises 15 residues. Germline CDR1 reads DFQATT; CDR2 reads SNEGSKA (reference sequence). Here the CDR3 reads CSARDLGSTSYEQYF.